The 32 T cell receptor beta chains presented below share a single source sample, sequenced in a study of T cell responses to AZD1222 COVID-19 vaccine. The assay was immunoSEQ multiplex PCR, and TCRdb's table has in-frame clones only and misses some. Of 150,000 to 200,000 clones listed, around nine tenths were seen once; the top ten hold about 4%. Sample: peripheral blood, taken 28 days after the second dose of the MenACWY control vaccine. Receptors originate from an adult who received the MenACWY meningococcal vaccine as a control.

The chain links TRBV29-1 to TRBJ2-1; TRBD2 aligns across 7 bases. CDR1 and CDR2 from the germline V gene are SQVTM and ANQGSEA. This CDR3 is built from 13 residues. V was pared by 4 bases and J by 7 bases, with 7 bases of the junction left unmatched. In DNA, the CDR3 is TGCAGCGTTGCCGATTGGGAGGGGAATGAGCAGTTCTTC. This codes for CSVADWEGNEQFF.

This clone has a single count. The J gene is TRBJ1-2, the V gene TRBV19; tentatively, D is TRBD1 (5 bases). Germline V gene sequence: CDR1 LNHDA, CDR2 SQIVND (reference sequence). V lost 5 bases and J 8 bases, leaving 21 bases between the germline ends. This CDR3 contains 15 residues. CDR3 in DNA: TGTGCCAGTAGTCCTTATTCTCGGGACGGTCAAGGCTACACCTTC. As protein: CASSPYSRDGQGYTF.

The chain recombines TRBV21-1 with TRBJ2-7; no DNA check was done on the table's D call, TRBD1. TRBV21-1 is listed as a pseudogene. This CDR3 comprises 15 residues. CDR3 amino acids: CASSALFRDNYEQYF. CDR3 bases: TGTGCCAGCAGCGCCCTGTTCCGGGACAACTACGAGCAGTACTTC.

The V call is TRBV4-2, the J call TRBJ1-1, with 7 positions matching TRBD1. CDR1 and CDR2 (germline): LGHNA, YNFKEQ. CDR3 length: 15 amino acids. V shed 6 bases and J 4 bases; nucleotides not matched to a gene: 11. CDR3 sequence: CASRPRQGEGTEAFF. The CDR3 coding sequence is TGTGCCAGCAGACCCCGACAGGGCGAGGGCACTGAAGCTTTCTTT.

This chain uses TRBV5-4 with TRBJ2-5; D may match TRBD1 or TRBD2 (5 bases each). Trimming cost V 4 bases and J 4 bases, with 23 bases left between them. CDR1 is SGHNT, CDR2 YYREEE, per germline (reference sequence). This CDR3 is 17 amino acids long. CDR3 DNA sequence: TGTGCCAGCAGCCCTCGGAGCAGGCTAGGGGACCGAGAGACCCAGTACTTC. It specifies CASSPRSRLGDRETQYF.

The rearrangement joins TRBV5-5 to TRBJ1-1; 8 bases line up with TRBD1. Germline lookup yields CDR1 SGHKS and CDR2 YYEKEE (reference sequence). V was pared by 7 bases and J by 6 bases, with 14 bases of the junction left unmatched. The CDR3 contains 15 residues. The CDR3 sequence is CASESHPDRGSEAFF. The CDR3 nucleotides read TGTGCCAGCGAGAGTCACCCAGACAGGGGCTCTGAAGCTTTCTTT.

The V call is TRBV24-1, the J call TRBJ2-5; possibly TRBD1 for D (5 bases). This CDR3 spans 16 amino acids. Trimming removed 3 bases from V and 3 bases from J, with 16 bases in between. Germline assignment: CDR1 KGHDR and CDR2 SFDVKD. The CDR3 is CATSDGAAGWKETQYF. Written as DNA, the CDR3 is TGTGCCACCAGTGATGGGGCGGCAGGGTGGAAAGAGACCCAGTACTTC.

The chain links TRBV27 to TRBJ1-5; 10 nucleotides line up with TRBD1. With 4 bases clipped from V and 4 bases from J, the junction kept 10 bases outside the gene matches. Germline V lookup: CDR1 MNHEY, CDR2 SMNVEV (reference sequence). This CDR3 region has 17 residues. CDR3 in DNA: TGTGCCAGCAGTTCCGGTTACGACAGGGGGCGGAATCAGCCCCAGCATTTT. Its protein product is CASSSGYDRGRNQPQHF.

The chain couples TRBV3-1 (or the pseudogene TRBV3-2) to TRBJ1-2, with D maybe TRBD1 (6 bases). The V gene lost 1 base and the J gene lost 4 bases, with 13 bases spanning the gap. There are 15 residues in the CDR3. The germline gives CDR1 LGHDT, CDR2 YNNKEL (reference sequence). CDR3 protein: CASSQGGAAFYGYTF. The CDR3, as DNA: TGTGCCAGCAGCCAAGGGGGGGCAGCTTTCTATGGCTACACCTTC.

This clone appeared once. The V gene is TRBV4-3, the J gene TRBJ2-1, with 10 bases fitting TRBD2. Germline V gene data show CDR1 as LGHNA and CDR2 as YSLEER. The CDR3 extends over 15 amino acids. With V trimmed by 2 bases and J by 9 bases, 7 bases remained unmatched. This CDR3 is CASSQRAGGPSEQFF. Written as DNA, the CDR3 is TGCGCCAGCAGCCAAAGAGCGGGAGGGCCATCTGAGCAGTTCTTC.

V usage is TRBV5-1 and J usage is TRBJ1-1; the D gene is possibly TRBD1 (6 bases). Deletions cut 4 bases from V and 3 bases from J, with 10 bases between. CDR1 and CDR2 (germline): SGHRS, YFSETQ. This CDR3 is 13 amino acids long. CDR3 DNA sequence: TGCGCCAGCAGCCAGGGGATATACACTGAAGCTTTCTTT. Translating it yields CASSQGIYTEAFF.

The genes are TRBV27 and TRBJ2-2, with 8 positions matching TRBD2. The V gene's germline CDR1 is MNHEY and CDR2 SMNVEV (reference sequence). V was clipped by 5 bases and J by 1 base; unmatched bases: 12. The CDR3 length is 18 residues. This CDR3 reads CASSLNTPGLGNTGELFF. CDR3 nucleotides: TGTGCCAGCAGTCTCAACACACCGGGACTAGGGAACACCGGGGAGCTGTTTTTT.

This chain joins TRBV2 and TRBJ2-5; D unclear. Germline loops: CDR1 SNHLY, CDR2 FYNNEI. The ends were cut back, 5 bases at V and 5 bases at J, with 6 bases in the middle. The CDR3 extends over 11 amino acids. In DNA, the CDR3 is TGTGCCAGCAGTCTCTGGGAGACCCAGTACTTC. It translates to CASSLWETQYF.

This CDR3 reads CASSLVQHTGELFF. The CDR3 DNA follows: TGCGCCAGCAGCTTGGTTCAGCACACCGGGGAGCTGTTTTTT. This rearrangement joins TRBV5-1 to TRBJ2-2; no definite D call. V lost 0 bases and J lost 3, with 6 bases in between. Germline CDR1 SGHRS, CDR2 YFSETQ. This CDR3 region has 14 residues.

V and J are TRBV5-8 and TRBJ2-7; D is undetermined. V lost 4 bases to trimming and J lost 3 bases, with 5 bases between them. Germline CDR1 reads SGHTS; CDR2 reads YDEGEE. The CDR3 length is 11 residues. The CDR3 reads CASSNNYEQYF. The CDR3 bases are TGTGCCAGCAGCAACAACTACGAGCAGTACTTC.

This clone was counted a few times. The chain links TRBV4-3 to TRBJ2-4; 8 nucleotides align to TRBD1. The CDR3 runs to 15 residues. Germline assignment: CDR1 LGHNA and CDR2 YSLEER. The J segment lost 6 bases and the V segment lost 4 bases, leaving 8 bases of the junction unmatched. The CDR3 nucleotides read TGCGCCAGCAGCCCTAACCCCGGACAGGGAAACATTCAGTACTTC. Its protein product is CASSPNPGQGNIQYF.

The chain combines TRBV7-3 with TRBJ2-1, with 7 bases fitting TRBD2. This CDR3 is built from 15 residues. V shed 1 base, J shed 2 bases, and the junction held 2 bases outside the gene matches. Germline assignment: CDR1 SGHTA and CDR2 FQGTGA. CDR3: CASSLSGGTYNEQFF. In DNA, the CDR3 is TGTGCCAGCAGCTTAAGCGGGGGAACCTACAATGAGCAGTTCTTC. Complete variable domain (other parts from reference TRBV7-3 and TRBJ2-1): GAGVSQTPSNKVTEKGKYVELRCDPISGHTALYWYRQSLGQGPEFLIYFQGTGAADDSGLPNDRFFAVRPEGSVSTLKIQRTERGDSAVYLCASSLSGGTYNEQFFGPGTRLTVL.

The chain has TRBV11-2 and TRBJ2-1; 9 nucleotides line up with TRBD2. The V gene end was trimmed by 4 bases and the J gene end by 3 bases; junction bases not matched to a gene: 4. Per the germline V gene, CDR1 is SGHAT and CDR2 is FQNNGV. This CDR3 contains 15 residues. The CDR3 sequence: CASSSETSGYNEQFF. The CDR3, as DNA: TGTGCCAGCAGCTCCGAGACTAGCGGCTACAATGAGCAGTTCTTC.

CDR3 amino acids: CASSFPPSYEQYF. The CDR3 DNA reads as TGTGCCAGCAGTTTCCCCCCATCCTACGAGCAGTACTTC. The V call is TRBV28, the J call TRBJ2-7; no firm D call. This CDR3 spans 13 amino acids. V shed 3 bases and J shed 1 base, with 7 bases lying between them. Looked up from germline, CDR1 is MDHEN and CDR2 is SYDVKM.

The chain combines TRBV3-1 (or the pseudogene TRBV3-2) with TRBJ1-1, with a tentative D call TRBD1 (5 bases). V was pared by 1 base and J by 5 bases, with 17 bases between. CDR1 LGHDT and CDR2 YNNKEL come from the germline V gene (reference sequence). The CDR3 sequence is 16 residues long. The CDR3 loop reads CASSQGAGWGKTEAFF. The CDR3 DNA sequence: TGTGCCAGCAGCCAAGGGGCAGGGTGGGGTAAGACTGAAGCTTTCTTT.

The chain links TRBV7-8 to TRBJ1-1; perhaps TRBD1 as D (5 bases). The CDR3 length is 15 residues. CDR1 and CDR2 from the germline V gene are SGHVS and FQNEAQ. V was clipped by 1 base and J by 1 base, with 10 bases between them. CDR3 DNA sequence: TGTGCCAGCAGCTTAGAGGGGCATTCGAACACTGAAGCTTTCTTT. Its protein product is CASSLEGHSNTEAFF.

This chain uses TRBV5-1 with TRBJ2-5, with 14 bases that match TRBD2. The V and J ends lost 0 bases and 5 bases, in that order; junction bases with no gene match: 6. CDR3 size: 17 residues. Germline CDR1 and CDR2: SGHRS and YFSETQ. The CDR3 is CASSLGLAGGPRETQYF. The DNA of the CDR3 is TGCGCCAGCAGCTTGGGACTAGCGGGAGGGCCAAGGGAGACCCAGTACTTC.

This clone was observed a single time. This CDR3 reads CASSRLGVGQTQYF. DNA of the CDR3: TGTGCCAGTAGTAGGCTGGGAGTTGGACAGACCCAGTACTTC. The chain joins TRBV19 to TRBJ2-5; D might be TRBD2 (5 bases). Trimming removed 4 bases at V and 6 bases at J, with 15 bases between. Looked up from germline, CDR1 is LNHDA and CDR2 is SQIVND (reference sequence). This CDR3 contains 14 residues.

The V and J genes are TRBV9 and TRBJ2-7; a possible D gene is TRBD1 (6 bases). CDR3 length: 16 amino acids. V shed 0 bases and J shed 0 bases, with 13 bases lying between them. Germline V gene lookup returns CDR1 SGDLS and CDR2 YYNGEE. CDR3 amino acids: CASSVGAGARSYEQYF. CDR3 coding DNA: TGTGCCAGCAGCGTAGGAGCAGGGGCCCGCTCCTACGAGCAGTACTTC.

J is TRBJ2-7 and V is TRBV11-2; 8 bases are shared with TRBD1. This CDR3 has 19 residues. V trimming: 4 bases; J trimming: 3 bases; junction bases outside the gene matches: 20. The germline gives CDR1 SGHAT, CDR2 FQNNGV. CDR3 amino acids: CASSSPTGEYERSYYEQYF. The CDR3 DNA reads TGTGCCAGCAGCTCCCCGACAGGGGAGTACGAGCGGAGCTACTACGAGCAGTACTTC. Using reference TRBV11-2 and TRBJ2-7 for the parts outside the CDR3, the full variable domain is EAGVAQSPRYKIIEKRQSVAFWCNPISGHATLYWYQQILGQGPKLLIQFQNNGVVDDSQLPKDRFSAERLKGVDSTLKIQPAKLEDSAVYLCASSSPTGEYERSYYEQYFGPGTRLTVT.

CDR3 sequence: CASHSSGNTIYF. The CDR3 bases are TGTGCCAGCCACTCCTCTGGAAACACCATATATTTT. V and J are TRBV6-5 and TRBJ1-3; D unclear. Germline CDR1 and CDR2: MNHEY and SVGAGI. The CDR3 is 12 amino acids. V was shortened by 8 bases and J by 0 bases, with 5 bases between the two germline ends.

CDR3 sequence reads: CASSARQGNRNTIYF. In DNA, the CDR3 is TGTGCCAGCAGCGCCCGACAGGGGAACAGAAACACCATATATTTT. V gene TRBV9 combines with J gene TRBJ1-3, with TRBD1 matching over 8 bases. In germline, CDR1 is SGDLS, CDR2 YYNGEE. The CDR3 runs to 15 residues. V was clipped by 3 bases and J by 5 bases; unmatched bases: 7.

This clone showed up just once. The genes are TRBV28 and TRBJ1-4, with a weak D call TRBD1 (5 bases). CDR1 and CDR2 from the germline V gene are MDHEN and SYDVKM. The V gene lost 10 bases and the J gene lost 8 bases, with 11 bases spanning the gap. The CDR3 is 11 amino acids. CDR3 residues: CATLGGEKLFF. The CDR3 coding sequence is TGTGCCACCCTGGGGGGGGAAAAACTGTTTTTT.

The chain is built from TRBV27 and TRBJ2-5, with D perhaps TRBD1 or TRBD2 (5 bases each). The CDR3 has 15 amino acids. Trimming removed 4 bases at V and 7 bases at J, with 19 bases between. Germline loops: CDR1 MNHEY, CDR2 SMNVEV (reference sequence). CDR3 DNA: TGTGCCAGCAGTTCCGTCGGGACGGGCTACGGGACCCAGTACTTC. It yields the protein CASSSVGTGYGTQYF.

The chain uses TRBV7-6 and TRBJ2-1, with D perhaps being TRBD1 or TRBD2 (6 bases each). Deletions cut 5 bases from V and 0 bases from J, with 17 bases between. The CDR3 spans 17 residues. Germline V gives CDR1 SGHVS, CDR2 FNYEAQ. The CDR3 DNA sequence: TGTGCCAGCAGCACAGGTGGGGGGCGCCCCTCCTACAATGAGCAGTTCTTC. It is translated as CASSTGGGRPSYNEQFF.

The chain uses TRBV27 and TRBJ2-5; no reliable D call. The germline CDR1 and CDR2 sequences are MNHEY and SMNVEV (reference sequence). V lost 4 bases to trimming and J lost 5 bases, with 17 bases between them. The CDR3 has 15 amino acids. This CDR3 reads CASSSPGFGGETQYF. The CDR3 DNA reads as TGTGCCAGCAGTTCCCCCGGTTTTGGCGGCGAGACCCAGTACTTC.

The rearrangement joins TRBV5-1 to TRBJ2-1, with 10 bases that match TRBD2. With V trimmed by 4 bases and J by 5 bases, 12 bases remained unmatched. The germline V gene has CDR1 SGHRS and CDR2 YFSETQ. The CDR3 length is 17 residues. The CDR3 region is CASSTGGAAGGHNEQFF. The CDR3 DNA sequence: TGCGCCAGCAGCACTGGTGGGGCAGCGGGAGGGCACAATGAGCAGTTCTTC.